The rows below give T cell receptor beta chains drawn from one sample of a study of PD-1 blockade in classical Hodgkin lymphoma. Profiling relied on immunoSEQ multiplex PCR, and the TCRdb table lists in-frame clones only, not all of them. The table has about 72,000 clones, 85% to 95% seen once. Sequencing was performed on peripheral blood mononuclear cells (PBMCs), taken at baseline. The receptors here all came from a human donor with classical Hodgkin lymphoma. The CDR3 runs from the conserved cysteine through the conserved F or W. Each record gives: clone size, V gene, J gene, D gene, CDR3 DNA, CDR3 protein. D genes are given only for firm matches. Rows may omit the clone size; those that give it use once, few, many or a size class.

>.|TRBV6-5|TRBJ2-3|.
TGTGCCAGCAGTTACGGGGTAGCTGGTGCAGATACGCAGTATTTT
CASSYGVAGADTQYF
>.|TRBV5-1|TRBJ2-7|.
TGCGCCAGCAGCCTGGTCTTAGCACCCGACGAGCAGTACTTC
CASSLVLAPDEQYF
>.|TRBV30|TRBJ1-3|TRBD1
TGTGCCTGGAATAGGGAGGACAGGGAAGCTGGAAACACCATATATTTT
CAWNREDREAGNTIYF
>.|TRBV13|TRBJ2-3|.
TGTGCCAGCAGCTTAGGCGGGCGCGGCACAGATACGCAGTATTTT
CASSLGGRGTDTQYF
>.|TRBV5-5|TRBJ1-5|TRBD1
TGTGCCAGCAGCTTGGAGACAGGGACCAATCAGCCCCAGCATTTT
CASSLETGTNQPQHF
>.|TRBV27|TRBJ2-5|.
TGTGCCAGCAGTGAAATCCCGGGACCTCAAGAGACCCAGTACTTC
CASSEIPGPQETQYF
>.|TRBV27|TRBJ2-3|TRBD2
TGTGCCAGCAGCCTGACTAGCCTCGTATATACGCAGTATTTT
CASSLTSLVYTQYF
>.|TRBV30|TRBJ1-2|.
TGTGCCTGGAGTGCCGGACAGAACTATGGCTACACCTTC
CAWSAGQNYGYTF
>.|TRBV6-5|TRBJ2-3|.
TGTGCCAGCAGTTACTCCCGGTTTTCCACAGATACGCAGTGCTTT
CASSYSRFSTDTQCF
>few|TRBV29-1|TRBJ1-1|.
TGCAGCGGCAGGGGACACTCCCAAAACACTGAAGCTTTCTTT
CSGRGHSQNTEAFF
>.|TRBV7-6|TRBJ1-4|.
TGTGCCAGCAGCTCTCCAAGTGGCGGTGAAAAACTGTTTTTT
CASSSPSGGEKLFF
>.|TRBV2|TRBJ2-3|TRBD2
TGTGCCAGCAGCGCGCTAGCGGGGGGAAGATATAGCACAGATACGCAGTATTTT
CASSALAGGRYSTDTQYF
>.|TRBV6-4|TRBJ2-5|TRBD2
TGTGCCAGCAGTGAGACTAGCGAGACGACCCAGTACTTC
CASSETSETTQYF
>.|TRBV7-9|TRBJ2-5|TRBD1
TGTGCCAGCGGGCCGACAGGGGCCTTAAAGGAGACCCAGTACTTC
CASGPTGALKETQYF
>.|TRBV11-2|TRBJ2-1|TRBD2
TGTGCCAGCAGCTTAGGAGCGGGGAGCTCCTACAATGAGCAGTTCTTC
CASSLGAGSSYNEQFF
>.|TRBV25-1|TRBJ2-7|.
TGTGCCAGCGCGGACGGATACGAGCAGTACTTC
CASADGYEQYF
>.|TRBV4-3|TRBJ2-5|.
TGCGCCAGCAGCCAGAGGGACGGGGAGACCCAGTACTTC
CASSQRDGETQYF
>.|TRBV2|TRBJ2-2|TRBD2
TGTGCCAGCAAAGCGGGAGGATCCGGGGAGCTGTTTTTT
CASKAGGSGELFF
>.|TRBV30|TRBJ2-5|.
TGTGCCTGGAGACCCCCCATGGGGCGGCAAGAGACCCAGTACTTC
CAWRPPMGRQETQYF
>.|TRBV7-9|TRBJ2-1|TRBD1
TGTGCCAGCAGCCCGCGACAGGGGGTCCACAATGAGCAGTTCTTC
CASSPRQGVHNEQFF
>.|TRBV2|TRBJ1-4|.
TGTGCCAGCGGGGACACCGGTGCAACTAATGAAAAACTGTTTTTT
CASGDTGATNEKLFF
>.|TRBV19|TRBJ2-7|.
TGTGCCCGATACTACGAGCAGTACTTC
CARYYEQYF
>.|TRBV4-1|TRBJ2-7|.
TGCGCCAGCAGCCAAGATAGAGTAGCCTGGAGCTCCTACGAGCAGTACTTC
CASSQDRVAWSSYEQYF
>.|TRBV5-1|TRBJ2-5|.
TGCGCCAGCAGCTTGGAGGCACGGGGTAGGGAGACCCAGTACTTC
CASSLEARGRETQYF
>.|TRBV19|TRBJ2-3|TRBD2
TGTGCCAGTAGTCACCCCCGGACTAGCGAGGGCACAGATACGCAGTATTTT
CASSHPRTSEGTDTQYF
>.|TRBV19|TRBJ1-3|.
TGTGCCAGTACCGAGGCGGCGACGCCGTCTGGAAACACCATATATTTT
CASTEAATPSGNTIYF
>.|TRBV7-8|TRBJ1-4|.
TGTGCCAGCAGCTTAGCGCTTGGGGTTAAACTGTTTTTT
CASSLALGVKLFF
>.|TRBV7-9|TRBJ2-2|.
TGTGCCAGCAGCTTACGAGGGACCGGGGAGCTGTTTTTT
CASSLRGTGELFF
>.|TRBV27|TRBJ2-1|.
TGTGCCAGCAGTTTCCTGGGACCGGGGAATGAGCAGTTCTTC
CASSFLGPGNEQFF
>.|TRBV28|TRBJ2-3|.
TGTGCCAGCAGTAGATATCTACCCGGAACGTCCTTTAACGCAGATACGCAGTATTTT
CASSRYLPGTSFNADTQYF
>.|TRBV4-2|TRBJ2-3|TRBD2
TGTGCCAGCAGCCAAGTCTCTAGCGGGAGAGTAGGAGATACGCAGTATTTT
CASSQVSSGRVGDTQYF
>.|TRBV29-1|TRBJ2-1|TRBD1
TGCAGCGTTGAACGAACAGGGGACTCCTACAATGAGCAGTTCTTC
CSVERTGDSYNEQFF
>.|TRBV9|TRBJ2-3|TRBD2
TGTGCCAGCAGCGTAGCTAGCGGGGGACTCACAGATACGCAGTATTTT
CASSVASGGLTDTQYF
>.|TRBV19|TRBJ1-2|.
TGTGCCAGTAGTCGGGGGTATGGCTACACCTTC
CASSRGYGYTF
>.|TRBV7-6|TRBJ2-3|TRBD2
TGTGCCAGCAGCCGCCCGGGAGCGGGAGCAGATACGCAGTATTTT
CASSRPGAGADTQYF
>once|TRBV11-2|TRBJ1-4|.
TGTGCCAGCAGCTTAGGGTCCGGGGGAAACGAAAAACTGTTTTTT
CASSLGSGGNEKLFF
>.|TRBV11-2|TRBJ1-1|TRBD1
TGTGCCAGCAGCCTAGGACAGGCTAACACTGAAGCTTTCTTT
CASSLGQANTEAFF
>.|TRBV25-1|TRBJ2-1|TRBD1
TGTGCCAGCAGTTCGCGGACAGGGAGCGATGAGCAGTTCTTC
CASSSRTGSDEQFF
>.|TRBV7-6|TRBJ2-2|.
TGTGCCAGCAGCCCCGGGGACTTTCGACCGAACACCGGGGAGCTGTTTTTT
CASSPGDFRPNTGELFF